This section outlines one T cell receptor (beta chain) sequence together with its context. Antigen unknown. The sample originates from a study of monozygotic twins with inflammatory bowel disease. Study observations and caveats: Especially with disease activity, IBD patients had fewer clonotypes in common with others than healthy twins did.

The authors isolated total RNA from whole blood without sorting T cells. This CDR3 is 15 amino acids long. Germline loops: CDR1 SGHTA, CDR2 FQGNSA. Every sample had its cDNA made across eight separate reactions. With the 5' RACE reads reprocessed, TCRdb shows one record per CDR3 protein and no DNA. The sample data list around 140,000 distinct CDR3 sequences. The rearrangement joins TRBV7-2 to TRBJ1-5; TCRdb picks TRBD1, but there is no DNA to check that call. The sequence came from a human donor with ulcerative colitis or Crohn's disease, or a healthy co-twin of an affected twin (not recorded which). The sequencing sample was made of blood. CDR3 residues: CASSLVTGQLQPQHF.